A single sample gave rise to the 10 T cell receptor beta chains below, sequenced in a study of shared clonotypes between healthy human individuals. Here immunoSEQ multiplex PCR was the method, and the copy in TCRdb shows in-frame clones only, minus some. The sample lists around 1.5 million clones; nearly 99% were seen once. Sequencing input: naive CD4+ T cells sorted from blood. Noted subset: CD45RA+ positively selected. These receptor sequences come from a man aged 25-40 years in good health.

This clone was detected only once. The chain is built from TRBV5-1 and TRBJ1-5, with a possible D match to TRBD1 (5 bases). This CDR3 is 16 amino acids long. Germline values: CDR1 SGHRS, CDR2 YFSETQ. Trimming cost V 4 bases and J 0 bases, with 14 bases left between them. DNA of the CDR3: TGCGCCAGCAGCCAGGGTACGGGGAGTAGCAATCAGCCCCAGCATTTT. Its translation is CASSQGTGSSNQPQHF. Together with reference TRBV5-1 and TRBJ1-5, the CDR3 gives the full variable domain: KAGVTQTPRYLIKTRGQQVTLSCSPISGHRSVSWYQQTPGQGLQFLFEYFSETQRNKGNFPGRFSGRQFSNSRSEMNVSTLELGDSALYLCASSQGTGSSNQPQHFGDGTRLSIL.

V and J are TRBV5-1 and TRBJ2-7, with 12 bases fitting TRBD2. V dropped 0 bases and J dropped 2; count of bases not matched to a gene: 6. The CDR3 is made up of 17 amino acids. The germline gives CDR1 SGHRS, CDR2 YFSETQ. The CDR3 is CASSLGKTSGGTYEQYF. CDR3 bases: TGCGCCAGCAGCTTGGGGAAGACTAGCGGGGGAACCTACGAGCAGTACTTC.

This clone was seen a single time. The V gene is TRBV2, the J gene TRBJ2-7, with D perhaps matching TRBD2 (6 bases). Trimming shortened V by 6 bases and J by 0 bases, and 18 bases separated the two germline ends. CDR1 and CDR2 (germline): SNHLY, FYNNEI. The CDR3 length is 16 residues. CDR3 amino acids: CASRGGRRISSYEQYF. In DNA, the CDR3 is TGTGCCAGCAGGGGTGGGAGGCGGATAAGCTCCTACGAGCAGTACTTC.

This chain links TRBV11-2 with TRBJ2-1, with D tentatively TRBD1 (6 bases). Germline assignment: CDR1 SGHAT and CDR2 FQNNGV. The CDR3 length is 15 residues. The ends were cut back, 1 base at V and 1 base at J, with 8 bases in the middle. The CDR3 DNA is TGTGCCAGCAGCTTAGTAGGGGGATCCTACAATGAGCAGTTCTTC. Amino acid sequence: CASSLVGGSYNEQFF.

This chain links TRBV28 with TRBJ1-5; D remains ambiguous. Germline V gene data show CDR1 as MDHEN and CDR2 as SYDVKM. V was shortened by 8 bases and J by 2 bases, with 7 bases between the two germline ends. The CDR3 loop spans 12 amino acids. For the CDR3, the DNA is TGTGCCAGCGCCATGGGCAATCAGCCCCAGCATTTT. Translating gives CASAMGNQPQHF.

This chain uses TRBV7-9 with TRBJ1-1; D is uncertain. In germline, CDR1 is SEHNR, CDR2 FQNEAQ (reference sequence). CDR3 length equals 14 residues. V shed 3 bases and J shed 5 bases, with 13 bases lying between them. The CDR3, as DNA: TGTGCCAGCAGCTTCAAGGTGCAATGGACTGAAGCTTTCTTT. This codes for CASSFKVQWTEAFF.

The rearrangement joins TRBV6-5 to TRBJ2-7; either TRBD1 or TRBD2 may fit D (5 bases each). Germline CDR1 is MNHEY and CDR2 is SVGAGI. V gave up 4 bases and J gave up 3 bases, with 13 bases separating them. This CDR3 spans 14 amino acids. The CDR3 DNA reads as TGTGCCAGCAGTTCCGGGGCCGGGATCTACGAGCAGTACTTC. Residues: CASSSGAGIYEQYF.

This chain links TRBV7-2 with TRBJ2-5; D call uncertain. Germline-derived CDR1 and CDR2 are SGHTA and FQGNSA. Trimming shortened V by 1 base and J by 0 bases, and 9 bases separated the two germline ends. The CDR3 contains 15 residues. Here the CDR3 DNA reads TGTGCCAGCAGCTTAGTCCCTGGCGACCAAGAGACCCAGTACTTC. Protein sequence: CASSLVPGDQETQYF.

V usage is TRBV28 and J usage is TRBJ2-1, with a weak D call TRBD2 (7 bases). Trimming cost V 8 bases and J 1 base, with 12 bases left between them. The CDR3 length is 14 residues. The germline gives CDR1 MDHEN, CDR2 SYDVKM. CDR3 protein: CASRGAGSYNEQFF. CDR3 sequence (DNA): TGTGCCAGCCGGGGGGCAGGATCCTACAATGAGCAGTTCTTC. The entire variable domain, with the rest obtained from reference TRBV28 and TRBJ2-1, is as follows: DVKVTQSSRYLVKRTGEKVFLECVQDMDHENMFWYRQDPGLGLRLIYFSYDVKMKEKGDIPEGYSVSREKKERFSLILESASTNQTSMYLCASRGAGSYNEQFFGPGTRLTVL.

This chain connects TRBV29-1 to TRBJ2-5; the D gene could be TRBD1 or TRBD2 (5 bases each). Between the trimmed V and J ends, which lost 3 bases and 5 bases, there was a span of 16 bases. Germline CDR1 reads SQVTM; CDR2 reads ANQGSEA. This CDR3 has 14 residues. The CDR3 loop is CSVEGRGEVETQYF. The DNA for the CDR3 is TGCAGCGTTGAGGGACGGGGAGAGGTGGAGACCCAGTACTTC.